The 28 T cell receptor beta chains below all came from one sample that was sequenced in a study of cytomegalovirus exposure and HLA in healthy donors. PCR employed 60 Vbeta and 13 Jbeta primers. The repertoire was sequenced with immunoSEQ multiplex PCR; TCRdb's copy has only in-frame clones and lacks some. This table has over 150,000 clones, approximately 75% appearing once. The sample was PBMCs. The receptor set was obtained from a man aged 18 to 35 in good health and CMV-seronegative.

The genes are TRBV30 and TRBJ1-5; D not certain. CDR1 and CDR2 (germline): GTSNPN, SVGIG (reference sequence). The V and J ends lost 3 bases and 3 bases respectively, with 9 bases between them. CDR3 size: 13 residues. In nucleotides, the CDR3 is TGTGCCTGGAGCGAGGAGTCCAATCAGCCCCAGCATTTT. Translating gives CAWSEESNQPQHF.

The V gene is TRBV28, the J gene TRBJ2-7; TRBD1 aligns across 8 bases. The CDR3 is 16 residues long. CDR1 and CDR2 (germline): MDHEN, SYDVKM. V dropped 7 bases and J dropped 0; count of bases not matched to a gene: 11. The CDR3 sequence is CASTPGGDRNSYEQYV. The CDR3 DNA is TGTGCCAGCACCCCCGGTGGGGACAGGAACTCCTACGAGCAGTACGTC.

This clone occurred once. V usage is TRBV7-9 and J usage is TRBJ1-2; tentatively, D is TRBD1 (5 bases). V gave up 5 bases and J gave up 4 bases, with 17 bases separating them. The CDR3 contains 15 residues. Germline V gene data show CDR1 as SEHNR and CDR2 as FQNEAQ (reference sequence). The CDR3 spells CASSQDKTLGYGYTF. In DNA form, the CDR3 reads TGTGCCAGCAGCCAGGACAAGACCTTGGGCTATGGCTACACCTTC.

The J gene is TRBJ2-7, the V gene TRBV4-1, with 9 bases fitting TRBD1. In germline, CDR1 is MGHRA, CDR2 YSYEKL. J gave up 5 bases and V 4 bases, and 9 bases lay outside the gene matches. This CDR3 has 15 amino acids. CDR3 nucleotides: TGCGCCAGCAGCCCAGTGGGACAGGGCATCCACGAGCAGTACTTC. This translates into CASSPVGQGIHEQYF.

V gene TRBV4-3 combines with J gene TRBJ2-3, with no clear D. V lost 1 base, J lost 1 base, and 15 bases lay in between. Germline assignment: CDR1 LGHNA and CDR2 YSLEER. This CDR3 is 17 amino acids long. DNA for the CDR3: TGCGCCAGCAGCCAAGGGGTGCCTGGCGGCCGCACAGATACGCAGTATTTT. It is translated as CASSQGVPGGRTDTQYF.

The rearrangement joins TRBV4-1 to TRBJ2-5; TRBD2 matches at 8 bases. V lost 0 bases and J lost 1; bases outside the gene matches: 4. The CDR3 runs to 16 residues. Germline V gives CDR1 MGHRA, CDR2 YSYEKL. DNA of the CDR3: TGCGCCAGCAGCCAAGAGGACGCGGGGGGCCAAGAGACCCAGTACTTC. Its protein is CASSQEDAGGQETQYF.

CDR3 DNA sequence: TGTGCCAGCAGCTTGAAGGGGGCGTTTCTCTACGAGCAGTACGTC. Encoded protein: CASSLKGAFLYEQYV. The chain is built from TRBV5-8 and TRBJ2-7; 7 bases match TRBD1. The CDR3 loop spans 15 amino acids. Germline V gene data show CDR1 as SGHTS and CDR2 as YDEGEE. The V gene end was trimmed by 1 base and the J gene end by 3 bases; junction bases not matched to a gene: 7.

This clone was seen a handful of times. The CDR3 bases are TGTGCCAGCAGCGTTCAGGGATACACTGAAGCTTTCTTT. Amino acids: CASSVQGYTEAFF. This sequence joins TRBV2 and TRBJ1-1, with a possible D match to TRBD1 (5 bases). CDR1 and CDR2 (germline): SNHLY, FYNNEI. CDR3 size: 13 residues. Trimming removed 6 bases at V and 3 bases at J, with 11 bases between.

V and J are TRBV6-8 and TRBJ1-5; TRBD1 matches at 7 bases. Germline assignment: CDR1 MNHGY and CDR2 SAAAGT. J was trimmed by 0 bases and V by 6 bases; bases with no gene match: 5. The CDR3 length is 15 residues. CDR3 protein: CASSRQGPSNQPQHF. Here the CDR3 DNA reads TGTGCCAGCAGCCGACAGGGACCTAGCAATCAGCCCCAGCATTTT.

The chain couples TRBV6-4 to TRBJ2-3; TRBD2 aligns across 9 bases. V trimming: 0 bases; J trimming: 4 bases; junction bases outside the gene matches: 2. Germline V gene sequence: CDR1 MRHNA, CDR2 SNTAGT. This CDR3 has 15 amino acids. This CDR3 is CASSDSAGGSDTQYF. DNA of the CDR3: TGTGCCAGCAGTGACTCGGCGGGGGGGTCAGATACGCAGTATTTT.

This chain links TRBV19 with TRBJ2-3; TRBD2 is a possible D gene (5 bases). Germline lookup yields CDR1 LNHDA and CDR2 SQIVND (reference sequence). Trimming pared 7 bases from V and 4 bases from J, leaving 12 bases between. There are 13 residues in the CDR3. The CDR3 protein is CASIAPNSDTQYF. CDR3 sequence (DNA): TGTGCCAGTATAGCGCCAAACTCAGATACGCAGTATTTT. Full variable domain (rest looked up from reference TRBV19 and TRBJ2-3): DGGITQSPKYLFRKEGQNVTLSCEQNLNHDAMYWYRQDPGQGLRLIYYSQIVNDFQKGDIAEGYSVSREKKESFPLTVTSAQKNPTAFYLCASIAPNSDTQYFGPGTRLTVL.

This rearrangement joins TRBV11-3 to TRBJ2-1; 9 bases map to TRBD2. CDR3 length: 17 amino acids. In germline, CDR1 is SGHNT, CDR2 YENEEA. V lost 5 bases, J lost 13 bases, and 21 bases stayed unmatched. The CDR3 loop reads CASSPNPGTSPGKEQFF. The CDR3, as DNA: TGTGCCAGCAGCCCCAACCCCGGGACTAGCCCGGGAAAAGAACAGTTCTTC.

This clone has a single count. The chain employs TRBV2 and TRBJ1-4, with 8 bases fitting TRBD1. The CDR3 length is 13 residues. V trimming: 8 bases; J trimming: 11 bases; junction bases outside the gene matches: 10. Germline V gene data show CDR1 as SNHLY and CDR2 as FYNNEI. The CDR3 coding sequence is TGTGCCAGCCTACTGAATCAGGGGGCTAAACTGTTTTTT. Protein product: CASLLNQGAKLFF.

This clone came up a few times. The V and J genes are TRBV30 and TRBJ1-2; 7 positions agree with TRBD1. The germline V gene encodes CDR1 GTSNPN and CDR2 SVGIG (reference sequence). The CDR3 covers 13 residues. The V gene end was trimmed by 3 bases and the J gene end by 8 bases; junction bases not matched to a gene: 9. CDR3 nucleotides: TGTGCCTGGAGCACGGGACAGCCCCCGGGCTACACCTTC. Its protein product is CAWSTGQPPGYTF.

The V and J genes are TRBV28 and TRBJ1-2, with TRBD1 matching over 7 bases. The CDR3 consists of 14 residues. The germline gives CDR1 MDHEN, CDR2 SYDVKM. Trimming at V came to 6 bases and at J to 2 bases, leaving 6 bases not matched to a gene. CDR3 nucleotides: TGTGCCAGCAGATCTACAGGGGAGAACTATGGCTACACCTTC. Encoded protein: CASRSTGENYGYTF.

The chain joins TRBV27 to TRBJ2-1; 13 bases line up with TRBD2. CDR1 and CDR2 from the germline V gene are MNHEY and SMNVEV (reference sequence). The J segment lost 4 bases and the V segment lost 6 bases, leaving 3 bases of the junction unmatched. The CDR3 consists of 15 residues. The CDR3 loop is CASSKTSGGYNEQFF. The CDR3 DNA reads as TGTGCCAGCAGCAAGACTAGCGGGGGGTACAATGAGCAGTTCTTC.

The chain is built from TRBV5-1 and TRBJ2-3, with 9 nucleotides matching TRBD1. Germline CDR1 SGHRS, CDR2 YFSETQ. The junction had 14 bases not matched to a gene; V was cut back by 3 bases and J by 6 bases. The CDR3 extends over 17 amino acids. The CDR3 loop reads CASSSSYRGLGGDTQYF. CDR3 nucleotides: TGCGCCAGCAGCTCGAGTTACAGGGGGCTAGGTGGGGATACGCAGTATTTT.

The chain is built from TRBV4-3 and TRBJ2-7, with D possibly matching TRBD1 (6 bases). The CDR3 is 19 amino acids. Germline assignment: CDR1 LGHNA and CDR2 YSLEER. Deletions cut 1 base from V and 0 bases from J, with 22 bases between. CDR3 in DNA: TGCGCCAGCAGCCAAGGATGGGAACAGGGAGAAATAAACTCCTACGAGCAGTACTTC. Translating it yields CASSQGWEQGEINSYEQYF.

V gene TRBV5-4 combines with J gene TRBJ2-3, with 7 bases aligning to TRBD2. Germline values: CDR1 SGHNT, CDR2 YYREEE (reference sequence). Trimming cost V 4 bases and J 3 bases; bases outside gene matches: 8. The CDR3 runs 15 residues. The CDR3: CASSTPRGWTDTQYF. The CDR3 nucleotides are TGTGCCAGCAGCACCCCGCGGGGGTGGACAGATACGCAGTATTTT.

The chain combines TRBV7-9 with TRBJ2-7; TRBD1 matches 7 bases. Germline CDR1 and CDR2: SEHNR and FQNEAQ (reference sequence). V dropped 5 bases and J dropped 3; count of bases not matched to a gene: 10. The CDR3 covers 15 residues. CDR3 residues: CASSREGALLYEQYF. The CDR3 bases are TGTGCCAGCAGCCGTGAGGGGGCACTCCTCTACGAGCAGTACTTC.

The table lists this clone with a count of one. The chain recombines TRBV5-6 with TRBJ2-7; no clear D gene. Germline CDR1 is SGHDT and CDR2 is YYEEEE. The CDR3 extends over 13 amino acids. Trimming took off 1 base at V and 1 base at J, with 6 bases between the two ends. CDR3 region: CASSLYSSYEQYV. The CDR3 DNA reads TGTGCCAGCAGCTTGTACAGTTCCTACGAGCAGTACGTC.

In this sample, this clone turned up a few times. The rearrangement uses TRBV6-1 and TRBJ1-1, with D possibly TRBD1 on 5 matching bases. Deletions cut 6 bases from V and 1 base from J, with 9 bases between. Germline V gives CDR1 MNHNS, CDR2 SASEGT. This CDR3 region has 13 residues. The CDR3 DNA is TGTGCCAGCAGGGAAACAGGGAACACTGAAGCTTTCTTT. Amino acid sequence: CASRETGNTEAFF.

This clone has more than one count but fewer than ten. The CDR3 is CASSLFAANLNTEAFF. DNA for the CDR3: TGTGCCAGCAGTTTATTCGCGGCCAACTTGAACACTGAAGCTTTCTTT. The chain combines TRBV27 with TRBJ1-1; D ambiguous. CDR1 is MNHEY and CDR2 is SMNVEV in the germline V gene (reference sequence). This CDR3 comprises 16 residues. V lost 1 base and J lost 0, with 12 bases in between.

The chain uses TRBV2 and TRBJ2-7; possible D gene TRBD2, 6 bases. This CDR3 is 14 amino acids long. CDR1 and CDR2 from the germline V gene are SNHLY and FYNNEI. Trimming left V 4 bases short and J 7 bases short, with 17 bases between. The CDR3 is CASSVLLAGGEQYV. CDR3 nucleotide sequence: TGTGCCAGCAGTGTATTACTAGCCGGGGGAGAGCAGTACGTC.

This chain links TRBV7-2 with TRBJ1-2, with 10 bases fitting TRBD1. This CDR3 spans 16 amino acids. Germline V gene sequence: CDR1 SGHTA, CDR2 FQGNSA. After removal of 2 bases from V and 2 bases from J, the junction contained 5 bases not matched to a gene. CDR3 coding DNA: TGTGCCAGCAGCTTACGACCGGGACAGGGGAACTATGGCTACACCTTC. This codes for CASSLRPGQGNYGYTF.

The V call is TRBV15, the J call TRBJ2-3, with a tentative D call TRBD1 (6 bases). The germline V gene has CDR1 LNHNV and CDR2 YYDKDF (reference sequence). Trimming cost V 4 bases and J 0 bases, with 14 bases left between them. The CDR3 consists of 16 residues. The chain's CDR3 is CATSTGLGQSTDTQYF. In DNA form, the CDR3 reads TGTGCCACCAGCACCGGCCTCGGACAGAGCACAGATACGCAGTATTTT.

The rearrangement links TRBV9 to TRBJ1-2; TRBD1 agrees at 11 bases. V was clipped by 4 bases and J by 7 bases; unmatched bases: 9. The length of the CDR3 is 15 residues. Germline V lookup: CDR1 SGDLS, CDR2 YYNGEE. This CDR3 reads CASSLGTGGFFGYTF. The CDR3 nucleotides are TGTGCCAGCAGCCTGGGGACAGGGGGTTTTTTTGGCTACACCTTC.

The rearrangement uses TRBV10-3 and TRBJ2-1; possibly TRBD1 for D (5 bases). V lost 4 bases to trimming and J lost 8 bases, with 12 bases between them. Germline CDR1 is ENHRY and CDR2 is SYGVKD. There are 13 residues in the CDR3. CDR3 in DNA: TGTGCCATCAGTGTAGGGCAGGGCGATGAGCAGTTCTTC. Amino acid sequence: CAISVGQGDEQFF.